This T cell receptor beta chain originates from a study of blood T cells in healthy people across ages. Whole-study results and caveats: The recorded TCR beta diversity per million T cells decreased in a roughly linear manner with age.

As regards this clonotype: Its antigen is still unknown.

A second PCR of roughly 6 to 12 cycles used a sample-barcoded 5' primer and a J-beta primer mix. TCRdb independently ran MiXCR on the 5' RACE reads; one entry per CDR3 protein. The table lists 1.5 million to 2 million distinct CDR3 sequences, roughly 27% of them singletons. CDR3 size: 19 residues. The V end lost 0 bases, the J end lost 0 bases, and 19 bases lay between the germline ends. This TCR came from a woman aged 25-40 years in good health. The chain combines TRBV12-3 or TRBV12-4 with TRBJ2-3; D may be TRBD1 (5 bases). The source material was blood. The CDR3 spells CASSLAQYLGRASTDTQYF. The CDR3 coding sequence is TGTGCCAGCAGTTTAGCCCAATACCTAGGCAGGGCAAGCACAGATACGCAGTATTTT.